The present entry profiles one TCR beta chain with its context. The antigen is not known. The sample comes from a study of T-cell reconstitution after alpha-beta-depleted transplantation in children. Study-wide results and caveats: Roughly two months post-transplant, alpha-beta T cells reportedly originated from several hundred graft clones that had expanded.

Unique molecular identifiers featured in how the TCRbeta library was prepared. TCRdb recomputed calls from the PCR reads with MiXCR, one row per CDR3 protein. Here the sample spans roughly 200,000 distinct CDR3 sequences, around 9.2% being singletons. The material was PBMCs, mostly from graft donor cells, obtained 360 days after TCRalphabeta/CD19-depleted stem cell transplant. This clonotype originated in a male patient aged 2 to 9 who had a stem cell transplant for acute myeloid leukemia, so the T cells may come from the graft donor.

The CDR3 sequence is CASSPTGTRIQETQYF. The CDR3 DNA reads TGTGCCAGCTCACCGACAGGGACAAGAATCCAAGAGACCCAGTACTTC. The gene calls are TRBV18 and TRBJ2-5; 7 bases agree with TRBD1. Germline CDR1 reads KGHSH; CDR2 reads LQKENI. V was clipped by 3 bases and J by 1 base; unmatched bases: 8. The CDR3 totals 16 residues.